This T cell receptor beta chain was retrieved from a study of blood T cell repertoires in COVID-19. The length of the CDR3 is 14 residues. CDR1 and CDR2 (germline): KGHSH, LQKENI. V lost 6 bases and J lost 4; bases outside the gene matches: 4. The repertoire was sequenced with immunoSEQ multiplex PCR; TCRdb's copy has only in-frame clones and lacks some. The sample yields 120,000 to 150,000 clones, about 90% seen once. This chain links TRBV18 with TRBJ2-2, with 8 bases aligning to TRBD2. The receptor was derived from a human donor in a cohort sampled during active COVID-19. Sample: peripheral blood. The CDR3 DNA sequence: TGTGCCAGCTCTGCTCTAGCGGGCACCGGGGAGCTGTTTTTT. Protein product: CASSALAGTGELFF.